Listed below are T cell receptor beta chains from one sample, sequenced in a study of blood T cell repertoires in COVID-19. Repertoires were generated with immunoSEQ multiplex PCR, while TCRdb's copy carries only in-frame clones and drops some. The data contain 340,000 or so clones, 70% to 90% of them singletons. Sequencing was performed on PBMCs or T cells enriched from blood (not recorded which). The receptors were sampled from a woman between 40 and 50 years old with acute COVID-19. CDR3s include the opening cysteine and the closing phenylalanine or tryptophan. D genes are given only for firm matches. Clone sizes are given selectively: once, few, many, or a class where the clone is expanded.

j_call clone_size v_call d_call cdr3_aa cdr3_nt
TRBJ1-5 NA TRBV19 TRBD1 CASKGNRVTGASYSNQPQHF TGTGCCAGTAAAGGTAATCGGGTGACAGGGGCGTCGTATAGCAATCAGCCCCAGCATTTT
TRBJ2-3 few TRBV6-5 TRBD2 CASSPRPGTSPTQYF TGTGCCAGCAGTCCTCGCCCCGGGACTAGTCCTACGCAGTATTTT
TRBJ2-7 once TRBV5-6 NA CASSLGQVMIYEQYF TGTGCCAGCAGCTTGGGACAGGTTATGATCTACGAGCAGTACTTC
TRBJ1-2 NA TRBV6-2/TRBV6-3 NA CASSYGGVSYTF TGTGCCAGCAGTTACGGAGGGGTCAGCTACACCTTC
TRBJ2-7 NA TRBV4-2 NA CASSQESTGYYEQYF TGTGCCAGCAGCCAAGAGTCTACCGGTTACTACGAGCAGTACTTC
TRBJ2-1 NA TRBV7-2 NA CASSLDGLDYNEQFF TGTGCCAGCAGCTTAGATGGACTGGATTACAATGAGCAGTTCTTC
TRBJ1-3 NA TRBV7-2 NA CASSLALIGGGRGNTIYF TGTGCCAGCAGCTTAGCTCTTATAGGGGGAGGGAGAGGAAACACCATATATTTT
TRBJ1-2 NA TRBV9 NA CASSVGADDDLYGYTF TGTGCCAGCAGCGTAGGAGCGGACGATGACCTCTATGGCTACACCTTC
TRBJ2-3 NA TRBV5-6 NA CASSLVTGLATDTQYF TGTGCCAGCAGCTTGGTTACCGGACTCGCAACAGATACGCAGTATTTT
TRBJ2-7 NA TRBV5-4 NA CASSLVWLATYEQYF TGTGCCAGCAGCTTGGTTTGGCTAGCTACCTACGAGCAGTACTTC
TRBJ1-1 few TRBV6-5 TRBD1 CASSPTGALNTEAFF TGTGCCAGCAGCCCCACAGGGGCCCTGAACACTGAAGCTTTCTTT
TRBJ1-2 NA TRBV18 TRBD1 CASSPPGQGSYTF TGTGCCAGCTCGCCTCCTGGACAGGGTAGCTACACCTTC
TRBJ1-2 NA TRBV7-2 NA CASSLSGFVYGYTF TGTGCCAGCAGCTTATCAGGGTTTGTCTATGGCTACACCTTC
TRBJ1-2 NA TRBV19 TRBD1 CASSIPGQGAGYTF TGTGCCAGTAGTATCCCGGGACAGGGGGCAGGCTACACCTTC
TRBJ1-2 NA TRBV12-3/TRBV12-4 NA CASSLYSGGYTF TGTGCCAGCAGTTTATACTCCGGGGGCTACACCTTC
TRBJ1-5 once TRBV29-1 NA CSASLAGDSNQPQHF TGCAGCGCCTCCCTGGCGGGGGATAGCAATCAGCCCCAGCATTTT
TRBJ1-2 NA TRBV28 TRBD1 CASSLSVRGVINYGYTF TGTGCCAGCAGTTTATCGGTCAGGGGGGTAATCAACTATGGCTACACCTTC
TRBJ1-2 NA TRBV2 NA CASEGRGNYGYTF TGTGCCAGCGAAGGACGGGGAAACTATGGCTACACCTTC
TRBJ2-5 NA TRBV18 TRBD2 CASSPLSASGGTQETQYF TGTGCCAGCTCACCTCTTTCGGCTAGCGGGGGGACCCAAGAGACCCAGTACTTC
TRBJ2-1 NA TRBV4-2 TRBD2 CASSQDLAGVSYEQFF TGTGCCAGCAGCCAAGATCTCGCGGGAGTAAGTTATGAGCAGTTCTTC
TRBJ2-7 NA TRBV27 NA CASSPRLLNEQYF TGTGCCAGCAGTCCACGACTACTCAACGAGCAGTACTTC
TRBJ2-1 once TRBV4-1 TRBD2 CASSQGGSGSSYNEQFF TGCGCCAGCAGCCAAGGAGGTAGCGGGAGCTCCTACAATGAGCAGTTCTTC
TRBJ2-7 NA TRBV19 TRBD1 CASSTQGSPYEQYF TGTGCCAGTAGTACACAGGGGAGCCCCTACGAGCAGTACTTC
TRBJ2-1 few TRBV5-8 TRBD2 CASSPGLAGGMHYNEQFF TGTGCCAGCAGCCCGGGGCTAGCGGGGGGGATGCACTACAATGAGCAGTTCTTC
TRBJ2-2 NA TRBV7-2 TRBD2 CASSLAVTTSNTGELFF TGTGCCAGCAGCTTAGCCGTCACGACTAGCAACACCGGGGAGCTGTTTTTT
TRBJ1-1 once TRBV29-1 NA CSVELGLGAFF TGCAGCGTTGAGCTGGGACTAGGAGCTTTCTTT
TRBJ1-6 once TRBV11-2 NA CASSLILFRPLHF TGTGCCAGCAGCTTAATTTTGTTCCGGCCCCTCCACTTT
TRBJ1-2 NA TRBV5-4 TRBD1 CASSLGSGGLNYGYTF TGTGCCAGCAGCTTGGGGTCAGGGGGCCTTAACTATGGCTACACCTTC
TRBJ2-5 NA TRBV7-6 TRBD2 CASSLGSGGIETQYF TGTGCCAGCAGCTTAGGGTCCGGGGGGATTGAGACCCAGTACTTC
TRBJ2-1 NA TRBV3-1/TRBV3-2 NA CASSLTGNNEQFF TGTGCCAGCAGCTTGACAGGCAACAATGAGCAGTTCTTC
TRBJ2-1 NA TRBV11-2 NA CASSFYPGRGGTSYNEQFF TGTGCCAGCAGCTTTTATCCCGGACGAGGCGGGACTTCCTACAATGAGCAGTTCTTC
TRBJ1-3 once TRBV15 TRBD1 CATSRDGTAGFSGNTIYF TGTGCCACCAGCAGAGACGGGACAGCAGGTTTCTCTGGAAACACCATATATTTT
TRBJ1-4 NA TRBV4-2 TRBD1 CASSQGGQPNEKLFF TGTGCCAGCAGCCAAGGGGGACAGCCAAATGAAAAACTGTTTTTT
TRBJ2-5 NA TRBV12-5 TRBD1 CASGFTGGREETQYF TGTGCTAGTGGTTTTACAGGGGGCCGGGAAGAGACCCAGTACTTC